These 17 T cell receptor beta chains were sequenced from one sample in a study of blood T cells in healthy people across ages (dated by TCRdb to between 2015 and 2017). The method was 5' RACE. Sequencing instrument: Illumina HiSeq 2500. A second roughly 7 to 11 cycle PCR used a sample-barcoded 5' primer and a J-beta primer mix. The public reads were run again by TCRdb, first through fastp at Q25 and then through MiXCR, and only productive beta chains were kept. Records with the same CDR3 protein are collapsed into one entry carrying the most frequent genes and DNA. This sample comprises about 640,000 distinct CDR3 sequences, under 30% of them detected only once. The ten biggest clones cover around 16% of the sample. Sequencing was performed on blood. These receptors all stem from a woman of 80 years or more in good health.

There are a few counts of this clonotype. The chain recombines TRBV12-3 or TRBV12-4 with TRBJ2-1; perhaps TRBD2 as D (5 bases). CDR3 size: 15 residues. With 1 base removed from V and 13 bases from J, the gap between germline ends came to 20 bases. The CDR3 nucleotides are TGTGCCAGCAGTTTAGAGTCGGGGTTTGGAGAGACCCAGTTCTTC. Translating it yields CASSLESGFGETQFF.

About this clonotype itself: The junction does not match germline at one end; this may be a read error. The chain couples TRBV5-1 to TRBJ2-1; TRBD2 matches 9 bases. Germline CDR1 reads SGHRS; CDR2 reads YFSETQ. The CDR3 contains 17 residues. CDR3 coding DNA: TGCGCCAACAGCTCGCCCCTCGGCGGGGGGGCGGATTATGAGCAGTTCTTC. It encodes CANSSPLGGGADYEQFF. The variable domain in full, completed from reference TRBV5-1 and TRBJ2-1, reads KAGVTQTPRYLIKTRGQQVTLSCSPISGHRSVSWYQQTPGQGLQFLFEYFSETQRNKGNFPGRFSGRQFSNSRSEMNVSTLELGDSALYLCANSSPLGGGADYEQFFGPGTRLTVL.

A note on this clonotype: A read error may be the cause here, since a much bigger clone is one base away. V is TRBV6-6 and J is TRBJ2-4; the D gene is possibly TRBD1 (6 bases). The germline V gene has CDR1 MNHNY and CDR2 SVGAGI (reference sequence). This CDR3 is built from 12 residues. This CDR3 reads CACSYYEGEQYF. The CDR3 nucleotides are TGTGCCTGCAGTTACTACGAGGGGGAGCAGTACTTC.

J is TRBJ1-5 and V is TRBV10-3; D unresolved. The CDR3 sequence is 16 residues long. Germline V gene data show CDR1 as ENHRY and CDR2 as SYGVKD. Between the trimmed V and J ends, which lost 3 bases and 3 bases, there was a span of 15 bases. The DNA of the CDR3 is TGTGCCATCAGTGAAGCGACCCCCGGCGACAATCAGCCCCAGCATTTT. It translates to CAISEATPGDNQPQHF.

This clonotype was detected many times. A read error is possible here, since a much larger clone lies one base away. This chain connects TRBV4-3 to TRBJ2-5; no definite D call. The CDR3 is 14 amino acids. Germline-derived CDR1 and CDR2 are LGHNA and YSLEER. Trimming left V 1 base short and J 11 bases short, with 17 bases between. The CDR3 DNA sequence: TGCGCCAGCAGCCAAGGCGACGGAAGGAATGAGCAGTACTTC. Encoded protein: CASSQGDGRNEQYF.

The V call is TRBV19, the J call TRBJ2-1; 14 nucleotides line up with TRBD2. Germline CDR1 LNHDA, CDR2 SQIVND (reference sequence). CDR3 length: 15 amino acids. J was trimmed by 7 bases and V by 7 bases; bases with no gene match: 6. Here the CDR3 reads CASIPGTSGGNEQFF. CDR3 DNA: TGTGCCAGTATTCCCGGGACTAGCGGGGGTAATGAGCAGTTCTTC.

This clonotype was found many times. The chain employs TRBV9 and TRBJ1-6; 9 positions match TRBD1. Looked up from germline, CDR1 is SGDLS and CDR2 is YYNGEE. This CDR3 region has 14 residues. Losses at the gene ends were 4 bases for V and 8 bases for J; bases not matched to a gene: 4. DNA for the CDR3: TGTGCCAGCAGCACCCGGGACAGGGATTCACCCCTCCACTTT. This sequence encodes CASSTRDRDSPLHF.

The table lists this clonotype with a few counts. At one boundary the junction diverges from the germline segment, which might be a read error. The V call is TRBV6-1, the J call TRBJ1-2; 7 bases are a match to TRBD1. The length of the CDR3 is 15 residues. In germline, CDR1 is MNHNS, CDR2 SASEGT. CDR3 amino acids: CAGSVRDRANYGYTF. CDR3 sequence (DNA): TGTGCCGGCAGCGTCCGGGACAGAGCTAACTATGGCTACACCTTC.

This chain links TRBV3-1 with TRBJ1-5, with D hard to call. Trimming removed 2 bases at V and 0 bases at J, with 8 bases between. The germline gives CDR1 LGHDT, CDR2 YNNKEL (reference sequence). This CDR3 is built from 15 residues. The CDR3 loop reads CASSQSYPSNQPQHF. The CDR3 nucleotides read TGTGCCAGCAGCCAATCTTATCCTAGCAATCAGCCCCAGCATTTT.

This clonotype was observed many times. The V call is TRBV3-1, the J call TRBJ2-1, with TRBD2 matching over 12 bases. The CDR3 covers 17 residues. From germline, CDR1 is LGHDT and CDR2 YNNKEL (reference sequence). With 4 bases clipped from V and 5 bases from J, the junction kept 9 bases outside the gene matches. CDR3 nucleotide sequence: TGTGCCAGCAGCCTCGGGACTAGCGGGCGAAGGGACAATGAGCAGTTCTTC. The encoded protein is CASSLGTSGRRDNEQFF.

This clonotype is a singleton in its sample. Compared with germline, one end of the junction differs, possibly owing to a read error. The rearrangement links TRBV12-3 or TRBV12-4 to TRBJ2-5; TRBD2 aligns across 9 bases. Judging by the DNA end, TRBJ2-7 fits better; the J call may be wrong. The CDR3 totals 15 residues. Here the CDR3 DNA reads TGTGCCAGCAGCTTAGCGGGGGCTTCTACCTACGAGCAGTACTTC. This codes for CASSLAGASTYEQYF.

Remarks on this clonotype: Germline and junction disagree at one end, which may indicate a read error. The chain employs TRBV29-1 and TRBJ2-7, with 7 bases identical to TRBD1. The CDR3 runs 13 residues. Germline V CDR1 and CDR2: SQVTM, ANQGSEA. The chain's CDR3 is CSAGTAASYEQCF. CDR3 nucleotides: TGCAGTGCCGGGACAGCTGCCTCCTACGAGCAGTGCTTC.

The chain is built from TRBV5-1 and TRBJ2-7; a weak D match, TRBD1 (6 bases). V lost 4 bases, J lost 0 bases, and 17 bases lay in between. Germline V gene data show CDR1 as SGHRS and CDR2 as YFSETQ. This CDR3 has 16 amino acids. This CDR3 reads CASSQHPQGNSYEQYF. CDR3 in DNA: TGCGCCAGCAGCCAACACCCACAGGGAAACTCCTACGAGCAGTACTTC.

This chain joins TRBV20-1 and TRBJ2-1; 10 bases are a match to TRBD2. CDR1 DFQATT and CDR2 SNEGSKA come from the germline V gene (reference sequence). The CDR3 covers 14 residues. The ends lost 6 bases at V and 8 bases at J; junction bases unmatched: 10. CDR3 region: CSAALAGSTHEQFF. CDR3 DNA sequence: TGCAGTGCAGCACTAGCGGGGTCTACGCATGAGCAGTTCTTC.

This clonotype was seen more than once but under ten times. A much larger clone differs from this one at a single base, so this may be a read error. CDR3: CASSLSVLGARYNEQYF. CDR3 sequence (DNA): TGTGCCAGCAGCTTATCCGTCCTGGGGGCGCGTTACAATGAGCAGTACTTC. The rearrangement joins TRBV7-3 to TRBJ2-1; TRBD1 is a possible D gene (6 bases). Matching the DNA end better, TRBJ2-7 makes the J call doubtful. Germline CDR1 SGHTA, CDR2 FQGTGA. There are 17 residues in the CDR3.

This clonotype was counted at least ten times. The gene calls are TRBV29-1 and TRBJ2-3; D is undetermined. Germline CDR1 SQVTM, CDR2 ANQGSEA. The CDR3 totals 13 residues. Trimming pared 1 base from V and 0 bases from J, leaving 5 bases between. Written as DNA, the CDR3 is TGCAGCGTTGAAGTGGGAAGCACAGATACGCAGTATTTT. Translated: CSVEVGSTDTQYF.

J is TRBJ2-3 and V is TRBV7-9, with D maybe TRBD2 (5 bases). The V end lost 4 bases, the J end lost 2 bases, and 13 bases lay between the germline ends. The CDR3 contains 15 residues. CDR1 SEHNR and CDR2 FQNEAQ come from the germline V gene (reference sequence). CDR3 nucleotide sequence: TGTGCCAGCAGCTCGTTATCGGGGAACACAGATACGCAGTATTTT. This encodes CASSSLSGNTDTQYF.